This is a list of T cell receptor beta chains from one sample in a study of T cells after yellow fever vaccination. TCRdb reanalysed the 5' RACE reads using MiXCR and keeps one entry per CDR3 protein. The sample lists some 390,000 distinct CDR3 sequences; approximately 5.7% were seen once. The sequences come from PBMCs, collected 5 days after the yellow fever booster vaccination. The source is a man aged 25-45 years who received the YFV17D yellow fever vaccine. The CDR3 runs from the conserved cysteine through the conserved F or W. The order of the fields is V gene, J gene, D gene, clone size, CDR3 DNA, CDR3 protein. D genes are given only for firm matches. Size is stated for part of the rows, as once, few or many counts, or as a class when the clone is expanded.

V gene: TRBV6-2/TRBV6-3
J gene: TRBJ2-2
D gene: TRBD1
clone size: NA
CDR3 DNA: TGTGCCAGCAGTTACGTCCCGGTGACAGGGAGGAACACCGGGGAGCTGTTTTTT
CDR3 protein: CASSYVPVTGRNTGELFF

V gene: TRBV20-1
J gene: TRBJ2-7
D gene: TRBD2
clone size: NA
CDR3 DNA: TGCAGTGCTCAATCCGGGACTAGCGGCTACGAGCAGTACTTC
CDR3 protein: CSAQSGTSGYEQYF

V gene: TRBV7-2
J gene: TRBJ2-7
D gene: NA
clone size: NA
CDR3 DNA: TGTGCCAGCAGCCCGTCCGAGACAGTCTACGAGCAGTACTTC
CDR3 protein: CASSPSETVYEQYF

V gene: TRBV10-3
J gene: TRBJ1-1
D gene: NA
clone size: NA
CDR3 DNA: TGTGCCATCAGTGAGTCGACGGAAGCTTTCTTT
CDR3 protein: CAISESTEAFF

V gene: TRBV6-5
J gene: TRBJ1-1
D gene: TRBD1
clone size: NA
CDR3 DNA: TGTGCCAGCAGTTACTCGTGGATAGGGGGCATCGCTGAAGCTTTCTTT
CDR3 protein: CASSYSWIGGIAEAFF

V gene: TRBV7-6
J gene: TRBJ2-5
D gene: TRBD2
clone size: many
CDR3 DNA: TGTGCCAGCAGCCTAGCTGTAGGGAGGGGAGAGACCCAGTACTTC
CDR3 protein: CASSLAVGRGETQYF

V gene: TRBV14
J gene: TRBJ2-7
D gene: NA
clone size: few
CDR3 DNA: TGTGCCAGCAGCCCGCGGGACATCTTTCGGGAGCAGTACTTC
CDR3 protein: CASSPRDIFREQYF

V gene: TRBV6-1
J gene: TRBJ2-1
D gene: TRBD2
clone size: few
CDR3 DNA: TGTGCCAGCAGGGAGACTAGCGGGCCGTACAATGAGCAGTTCTTC
CDR3 protein: CASRETSGPYNEQFF

V gene: TRBV29-1
J gene: TRBJ1-1
D gene: NA
clone size: few
CDR3 DNA: TGCAGCGTTCAACCCGGGGCAATGAACACTGAAGCTTTCTTT
CDR3 protein: CSVQPGAMNTEAFF

V gene: TRBV10-3
J gene: TRBJ2-3
D gene: NA
clone size: NA
CDR3 DNA: TGTGCCATCAGTGAAGACGAGGTCACAGATACGCAGTATTTT
CDR3 protein: CAISEDEVTDTQYF

V gene: TRBV6-1
J gene: TRBJ2-7
D gene: NA
clone size: NA
CDR3 DNA: TGTGCCAGCAGTCCCTCTCTAGGTTACGAGCAGTACTTC
CDR3 protein: CASSPSLGYEQYF

V gene: TRBV28
J gene: TRBJ2-7
D gene: NA
clone size: many
CDR3 DNA: TGTGCCAGCACGAATACCGCCCCGGGACTCCGCATCTACGAGCAGTACTTC
CDR3 protein: CASTNTAPGLRIYEQYF

V gene: TRBV27
J gene: TRBJ2-7
D gene: NA
clone size: many
CDR3 DNA: TGTGCCAGCAGGAGGCGGGACCTGGGCGAGCAGTACTTC
CDR3 protein: CASRRRDLGEQYF

V gene: TRBV5-1
J gene: TRBJ1-1
D gene: NA
clone size: NA
CDR3 DNA: TGCGCCAGCAGCTTAGGTGGTTGGGATCTGAACACTGAAGATTTCTTT
CDR3 protein: CASSLGGWDLNTEDFF

V gene: TRBV20-1
J gene: TRBJ2-3
D gene: NA
clone size: few
CDR3 DNA: TGCAGTGCCTACAGAACTAGCACAGATACGCAGTATTTT
CDR3 protein: CSAYRTSTDTQYF

V gene: TRBV12-3/TRBV12-4
J gene: TRBJ2-3
D gene: NA
clone size: NA
CDR3 DNA: TGTGCCAGCAGCAAAGGAGGCGGTACCTACACAGATACGCAGTATTTT
CDR3 protein: CASSKGGGTYTDTQYF

V gene: TRBV7-8
J gene: TRBJ2-7
D gene: TRBD1
clone size: NA
CDR3 DNA: TGTGCCAGCAGTTTAAGGACAGGAACCTCCTACGAGCAGTACTTC
CDR3 protein: CASSLRTGTSYEQYF

V gene: TRBV5-1
J gene: TRBJ2-2
D gene: TRBD2
clone size: NA
CDR3 DNA: TGCGCCAGCAGCTCCGCGGGAGGTGGGACCGGGGAGCTGTTTTTT
CDR3 protein: CASSSAGGGTGELFF

V gene: TRBV12-3/TRBV12-4
J gene: TRBJ1-1
D gene: NA
clone size: NA
CDR3 DNA: TGTGCCAGCAGTTTCACCAGAATGAACACTGAAGCTTTCTTT
CDR3 protein: CASSFTRMNTEAFF

V gene: TRBV5-1
J gene: TRBJ1-1
D gene: TRBD1
clone size: many
CDR3 DNA: TGCGCCAGCAGCTCGGACAGGGGGCCCCTGAACACTGAAGCTTTCTTT
CDR3 protein: CASSSDRGPLNTEAFF

V gene: TRBV7-9
J gene: TRBJ2-7
D gene: NA
clone size: many
CDR3 DNA: TGTGCCAGCAGCCCCCTCCCCTCTTACGAGCAGTACTTC
CDR3 protein: CASSPLPSYEQYF

V gene: TRBV7-2
J gene: TRBJ2-1
D gene: NA
clone size: many
CDR3 DNA: TGTGCCAGCAGCTTAACCTCCCGGGGGCAGTTCTTC
CDR3 protein: CASSLTSRGQFF

V gene: TRBV11-2
J gene: TRBJ2-7
D gene: NA
clone size: few
CDR3 DNA: TGTGCCAGCAGCTTAACTCAGGGGTACCACGAGCAGTACTTC
CDR3 protein: CASSLTQGYHEQYF

V gene: TRBV5-1
J gene: TRBJ1-1
D gene: NA
clone size: few
CDR3 DNA: TGCGCCAGCAGCCATCAGGGGAGCACTGAAGCTTTCTTT
CDR3 protein: CASSHQGSTEAFF

V gene: TRBV6-2/TRBV6-3
J gene: TRBJ1-2
D gene: TRBD1
clone size: many
CDR3 DNA: TGTGCCAGCAGTACCTCACCGGGACAGACTTATGGCTACACCTTC
CDR3 protein: CASSTSPGQTYGYTF

V gene: TRBV14
J gene: TRBJ2-1
D gene: TRBD2
clone size: NA
CDR3 DNA: TGTGCCAGCAGCCAAGTGGGGGGGACTACCTTCTACAATGAGCAGTTCTTC
CDR3 protein: CASSQVGGTTFYNEQFF

V gene: TRBV6-5
J gene: TRBJ2-1
D gene: TRBD1
clone size: few
CDR3 DNA: TGTGCCAGCAGTTCCACCCGGGACAGGGTTGAGCAGTTCTTC
CDR3 protein: CASSSTRDRVEQFF

V gene: TRBV7-2
J gene: TRBJ2-5
D gene: TRBD1
clone size: many
CDR3 DNA: TGTGCCAGCAGCGGGCGACAGGGGTTAGAGACCCAGTACTTC
CDR3 protein: CASSGRQGLETQYF

V gene: TRBV5-1
J gene: TRBJ2-1
D gene: TRBD2
clone size: NA
CDR3 DNA: TGCGCCAGCAGCTTGCCCGGACTAGCGGGAGGCAATGAGCAGTTCTTC
CDR3 protein: CASSLPGLAGGNEQFF

V gene: TRBV5-1
J gene: TRBJ2-1
D gene: NA
clone size: NA
CDR3 DNA: TGCGCCAGCAGCCCTGTAGGGAAGGAGCAGTTCTTC
CDR3 protein: CASSPVGKEQFF

V gene: TRBV28
J gene: TRBJ2-4
D gene: NA
clone size: few
CDR3 DNA: TGTGCCAGCATTGGGCCCGCTCAAAACATTCAGTACTTC
CDR3 protein: CASIGPAQNIQYF

V gene: TRBV4-2
J gene: TRBJ1-2
D gene: NA
clone size: NA
CDR3 DNA: TGTGCCAGCAGCCAAGATTTCCGTGACTATGGCTACACCTTC
CDR3 protein: CASSQDFRDYGYTF

V gene: TRBV6-2/TRBV6-3
J gene: TRBJ2-3
D gene: TRBD2
clone size: NA
CDR3 DNA: TGTGCCAGCAGTTACGGGAGGGACGATACGCAGTATTTT
CDR3 protein: CASSYGRDDTQYF

V gene: TRBV10-3
J gene: TRBJ2-5
D gene: TRBD1
clone size: NA
CDR3 DNA: TGTGCCATCAGTGTTGGCAACCGGGACAGGCTTTCGGAGACCCAGTACTTC
CDR3 protein: CAISVGNRDRLSETQYF

V gene: TRBV29-1
J gene: TRBJ2-1
D gene: NA
clone size: many
CDR3 DNA: TGCAGCGTTGGGACAATTGCAGGGGATAATGAGCAGTTCTTC
CDR3 protein: CSVGTIAGDNEQFF

V gene: TRBV29-1
J gene: TRBJ2-7
D gene: NA
clone size: few
CDR3 DNA: TGCAGCGTTGATGACGGAAGCTCCTACGAGCAGTACTTC
CDR3 protein: CSVDDGSSYEQYF

V gene: TRBV7-8
J gene: TRBJ2-3
D gene: NA
clone size: NA
CDR3 DNA: TGTGCCAGCAGCAGGACAGTGAATCCCAATACGCAGTATTTT
CDR3 protein: CASSRTVNPNTQYF

V gene: TRBV7-2
J gene: TRBJ2-3
D gene: NA
clone size: NA
CDR3 DNA: TGTGCCAGCAGCTTAGTGGCTAGCGAGCTGAATACGCAGTATTTT
CDR3 protein: CASSLVASELNTQYF

V gene: TRBV12-3/TRBV12-4
J gene: TRBJ1-2
D gene: NA
clone size: NA
CDR3 DNA: TGTGCCAGCCGTTCGGGGGACGGTGGCTACACCTTC
CDR3 protein: CASRSGDGGYTF

V gene: TRBV7-2
J gene: TRBJ2-5
D gene: TRBD1
clone size: few
CDR3 DNA: TGTGCCAGCAGCTTACTTCAGGGGGCGTGGGAGACCCAGTACTTC
CDR3 protein: CASSLLQGAWETQYF

V gene: TRBV20-1
J gene: TRBJ2-7
D gene: TRBD2
clone size: NA
CDR3 DNA: TGCAGTGCTAGACCAGGGACTAGCGGGCGGTCCTACGAGCAGTACTTC
CDR3 protein: CSARPGTSGRSYEQYF

V gene: TRBV5-1
J gene: TRBJ2-1
D gene: TRBD2
clone size: NA
CDR3 DNA: TGCGCCAGCAGCCCAAGGACTAGCGGATTCTACAATGAGCAGTTCTTC
CDR3 protein: CASSPRTSGFYNEQFF

V gene: TRBV6-1
J gene: TRBJ2-1
D gene: NA
clone size: few
CDR3 DNA: TGTGCCAGCAGGGGGACTCCCGGGGCCTTCTTC
CDR3 protein: CASRGTPGAFF

V gene: TRBV5-1
J gene: TRBJ2-1
D gene: TRBD2
clone size: few
CDR3 DNA: TGCGCCAGCAGCTTGCTGGCGGGAGGGGTACAGGATGAGCAGTTCTTC
CDR3 protein: CASSLLAGGVQDEQFF

V gene: TRBV18
J gene: TRBJ2-3
D gene: NA
clone size: many
CDR3 DNA: TGTGCCAGCAGTCAGAGCACAGATACGCAGTATTTT
CDR3 protein: CASSQSTDTQYF

V gene: TRBV18
J gene: TRBJ2-7
D gene: NA
clone size: NA
CDR3 DNA: TGTGCCAGCTCACCTCGGGACGGTGACTACGAGCAGTACTTC
CDR3 protein: CASSPRDGDYEQYF

V gene: TRBV9
J gene: TRBJ1-6
D gene: NA
clone size: few
CDR3 DNA: TGTGCCAGCAGCTTAACACCGGCGCCGAGCTCCTATAATTCACCCCTCCACTTT
CDR3 protein: CASSLTPAPSSYNSPLHF

V gene: TRBV7-7
J gene: TRBJ2-2
D gene: TRBD2
clone size: many
CDR3 DNA: TGTGCCAGCAGCCCCCCGCGGGGGTGGGACACCGGGGAGCTGTTTTTT
CDR3 protein: CASSPPRGWDTGELFF